Here is one TCR beta chain with its context. The antigen is unknown. These data come from a study of T cells expressing NK-cell markers. Germline lookup yields CDR1 SQVTM and CDR2 ANQGSEA. The length of the CDR3 is 14 residues. From its re-call of the 5' RACE reads, TCRdb lists each CDR3 protein once, without DNA. The specimen's table records about 160,000 distinct CDR3 sequences. Notes on the study in general: Clarity on HCMV specificity was lacking for the expanded NKG2C+ T cell clones. The study found dominant NKG2C+ clonotypes at about 1.0-7.0% of CD8+ T cells in six donors.

The chain is built from TRBV29-1 and TRBJ1-2; TCRdb gives TRBD1 as the D gene, but with no DNA this cannot be confirmed. Material: blood T cells: a sorted CD56 or NKG2C T cell subset, CD4+ or CD8+ T cells, or bulk PBMC T cells (not recorded which). This TCR was sampled from a woman aged 18 to 75 in good health. The CDR3 loop is CSSEVGESNYGYTF.